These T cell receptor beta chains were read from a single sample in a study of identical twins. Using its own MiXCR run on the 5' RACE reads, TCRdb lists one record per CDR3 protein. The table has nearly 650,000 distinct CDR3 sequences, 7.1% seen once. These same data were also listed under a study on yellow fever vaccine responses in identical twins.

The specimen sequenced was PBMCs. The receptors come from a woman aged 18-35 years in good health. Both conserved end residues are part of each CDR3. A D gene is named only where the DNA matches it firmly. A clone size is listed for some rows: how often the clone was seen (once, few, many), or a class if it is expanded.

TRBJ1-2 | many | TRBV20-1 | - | TGCAGTGCTAGAGATTTCGGAGGGGGTAAGGGTGGCTACACCTTC | CSARDFGGGKGGYTF
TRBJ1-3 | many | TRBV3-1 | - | TGTGCCAGCAGCCAAGTTTCTGGAAACACCATATATTTT | CASSQVSGNTIYF
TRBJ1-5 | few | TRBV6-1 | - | TGTGCCAGCATGGGGGGGATTAATCAGCCCCAGCATTTT | CASMGGINQPQHF
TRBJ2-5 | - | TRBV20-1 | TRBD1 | TGCAGTGCCCCGCCGACAGGGGGGCGGGGGCAAGAGACCCAGTACTTC | CSAPPTGGRGQETQYF
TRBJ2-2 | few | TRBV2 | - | TGTGCCAGCAGGGTGACACAGGCGAACACCGGGGAGCTGTTTTTT | CASRVTQANTGELFF
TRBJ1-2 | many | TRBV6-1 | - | TGTGCCAGCAGTGAAGACCGGACATCGGGGTATGGCTACACCTTC | CASSEDRTSGYGYTF
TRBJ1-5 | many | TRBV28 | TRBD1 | TGTGCCAGCCTGACAGGGGGCAGTCGTCAGCCCCAGCATTTT | CASLTGGSRQPQHF
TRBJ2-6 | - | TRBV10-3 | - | TGTGCCATCAGTGGGGGTACATCTGGGGCCAACGTCCTGACTTTC | CAISGGTSGANVLTF
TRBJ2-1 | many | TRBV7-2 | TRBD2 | TGTGCCAGCAGCTTAAGGGCTAGCGGGAGCCTTTACAATGAGCAGTTCTTC | CASSLRASGSLYNEQFF
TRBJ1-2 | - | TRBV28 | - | TGTGCCAGCAGCTACAGTGTCTATGGCTACACCTTC | CASSYSVYGYTF
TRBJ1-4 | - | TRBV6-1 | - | TGTGCCAGCAGCAGTCCACGGAATAATGAAAAACTGTTTTTT | CASSSPRNNEKLFF
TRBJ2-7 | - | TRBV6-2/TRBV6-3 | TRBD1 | TGTGCCAGCACCCTCAGCGGGACAGGGAGCTCCTACGAGCAGTACTTC | CASTLSGTGSSYEQYF
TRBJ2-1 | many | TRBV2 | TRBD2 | TGTGCCAGCGGGTTAAGCGGGGGAGTGAGTGAGCAGTTCTTC | CASGLSGGVSEQFF
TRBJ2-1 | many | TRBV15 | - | TGTGCCACCGCGGCTCACGGGACTTCCCCCTACAATGAGCAGTTCTTC | CATAAHGTSPYNEQFF
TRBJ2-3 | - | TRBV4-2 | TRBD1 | TGTGCCAGCAGCCAACCTGGGGCAGGGGGCTTCCCAGATACGCAGTATTTT | CASSQPGAGGFPDTQYF
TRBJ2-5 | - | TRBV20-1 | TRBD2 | TGCAGTGCTAGAGAAGGACTAGCGGAAGAGACCCAGTACTTC | CSAREGLAEETQYF
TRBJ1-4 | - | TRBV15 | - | TGTGCCACCAGCAGAGATCCCGGGCAATGGGAAAAACTGTTTTTT | CATSRDPGQWEKLFF